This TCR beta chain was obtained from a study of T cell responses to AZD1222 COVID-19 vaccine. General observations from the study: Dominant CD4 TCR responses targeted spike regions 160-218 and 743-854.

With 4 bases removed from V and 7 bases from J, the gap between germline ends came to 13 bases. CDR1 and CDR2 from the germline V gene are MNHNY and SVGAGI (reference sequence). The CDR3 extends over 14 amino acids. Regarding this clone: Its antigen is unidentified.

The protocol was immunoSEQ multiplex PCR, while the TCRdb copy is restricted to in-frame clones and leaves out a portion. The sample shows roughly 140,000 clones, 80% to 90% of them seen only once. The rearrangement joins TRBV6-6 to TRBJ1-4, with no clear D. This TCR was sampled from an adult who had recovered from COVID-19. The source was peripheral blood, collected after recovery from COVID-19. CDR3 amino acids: CASSSEGRAEKLFF. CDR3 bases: TGTGCCAGCAGTTCGGAAGGGCGGGCTGAAAAACTGTTTTTT.